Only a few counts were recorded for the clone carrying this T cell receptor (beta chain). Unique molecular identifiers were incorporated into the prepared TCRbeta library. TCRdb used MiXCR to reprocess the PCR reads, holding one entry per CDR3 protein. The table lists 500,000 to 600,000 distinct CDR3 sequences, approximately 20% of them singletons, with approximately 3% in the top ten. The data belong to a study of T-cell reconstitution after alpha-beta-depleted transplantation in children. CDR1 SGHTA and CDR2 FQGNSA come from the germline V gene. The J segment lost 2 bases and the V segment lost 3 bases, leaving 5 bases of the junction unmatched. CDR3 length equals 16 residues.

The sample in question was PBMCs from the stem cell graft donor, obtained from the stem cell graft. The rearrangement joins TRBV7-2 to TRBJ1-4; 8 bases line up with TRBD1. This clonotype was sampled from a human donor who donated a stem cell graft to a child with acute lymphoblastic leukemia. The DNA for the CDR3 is TGTGCCAGCAGCTTCGTCAGGGGGCTTACTAATGAAAAACTGTTTTTT. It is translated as CASSFVRGLTNEKLFF.